The 7 T cell receptor beta chains below all came from one sample that was sequenced in a study of cytomegalovirus exposure and HLA in healthy donors. PCR amplification relied on 60 Vbeta primers (plus 13 Jbeta primers). TCRdb keeps only in-frame clones here, not all; method: immunoSEQ multiplex PCR. The data hold under 150,000 clones, with over 70% observed a single time. The sequenced material came from PBMCs. These TCRs come from a woman in her forties or fifties in good health and CMV-seropositive.

The chain uses TRBV4-3 and TRBJ1-1; 9 bases map to TRBD1. V lost 3 bases and J lost 6; bases outside the gene matches: 8. The germline CDR1 and CDR2 sequences are LGHNA and YSLEER. There are 15 residues in the CDR3. CDR3 DNA: TGCGCCAGCAGCCAGGGGACAGGGACGGTAGCTGAAGCTTTCTTT. This gives the protein CASSQGTGTVAEAFF.

The rearrangement joins TRBV7-9 to TRBJ1-5; 7 nucleotides align to TRBD1. V gave up 4 bases and J gave up 2 bases; unmatched junction bases: 2. The germline V gene encodes CDR1 SEHNR and CDR2 FQNEAQ (reference sequence). The CDR3 spans 14 residues. The CDR3 DNA follows: TGTGCCAGCAGCTCCCAGGGGGGCAATCAGCCCCAGCATTTT. Translated, it gives CASSSQGGNQPQHF.

The chain links TRBV7-9 to TRBJ2-7, with 7 bases fitting TRBD2. Germline-derived CDR1 and CDR2 are SEHNR and FQNEAQ (reference sequence). CDR3 length: 15 amino acids. Trimming took 2 bases from V and 4 from J; bases not matched to a gene: 8. The CDR3 nucleotides are TGTGCCAGCAGCTTAAGAAGCGGGGCTTTGTACGAGCAGTACTTC. It codes for CASSLRSGALYEQYF. Full variable domain (rest looked up from reference TRBV7-9 and TRBJ2-7): DTGVSQNPRHKITKRGQNVTFRCDPISEHNRLYWYRQTLGQGPEFLTYFQNEAQLEKSRLLSDRFSAERPKGSFSTLEIQRTEQGDSAMYLCASSLRSGALYEQYFGPGTRLTVT.

The V gene is TRBV6-5, the J gene TRBJ1-1; D gene ambiguous. Germline V gives CDR1 MNHEY, CDR2 SVGAGI. V lost 6 bases and J lost 5, with 13 bases in between. The CDR3 extends over 13 amino acids. The CDR3 DNA reads TGTGCCAGCAGATCGGGGTTCGGGACTGAAGCTTTCTTT. It codes for CASRSGFGTEAFF.

The chain uses TRBV29-1 and TRBJ2-7; 9 bases match TRBD1. Germline trimming cut 5 bases from V and 7 bases from J; bases unmatched to any gene: 18. The germline gives CDR1 SQVTM, CDR2 ANQGSEA. The CDR3 sequence is 16 residues long. The CDR3 loop is CSVSPPTGTGTAEQYF. Written as DNA, the CDR3 is TGCAGCGTTTCCCCCCCTACGGGGACAGGGACTGCGGAGCAGTACTTC.

The chain uses TRBV4-3 and TRBJ2-1, with a tentative D call TRBD2 (6 bases). The germline V gene encodes CDR1 LGHNA and CDR2 YSLEER. The V end lost 1 base, the J end lost 4 bases, and 17 bases lay between the germline ends. CDR3 size: 17 residues. CDR3 in amino acids: CASSQGPSGLSYNEQFF. The CDR3 coding sequence is TGCGCCAGCAGCCAAGGCCCATCGGGACTCTCATACAATGAGCAGTTCTTC.

This clone appeared a few times. The V gene is TRBV19, the J gene TRBJ2-1; 9 bases match TRBD1. Losses at the gene ends were 2 bases for V and 3 bases for J; bases not matched to a gene: 5. CDR1 and CDR2 from the germline V gene are LNHDA and SQIVND (reference sequence). The CDR3 consists of 16 residues. This chain's CDR3 is CASSITGTGHYNEQFF. CDR3 nucleotide sequence: TGTGCCAGTAGTATAACCGGGACAGGGCACTACAATGAGCAGTTCTTC.